This T cell receptor (beta chain) was found in a study of T cells in Graves' hyperthyroidism and ophthalmopathy. This clonotype was seen only a few times. A read error may account for a junction end that differs from germline. The CDR3 regions of TCR beta were amplified from RNA transcripts. Primed by the HTBI set, a first-round RT-PCR was run on the TCR CDR3. TCRdb ran MiXCR on the multiplex PCR reads and lists one entry per CDR3 protein. This sample has about 420,000 distinct CDR3 sequences, with roughly an eighth found just once. Germline values: CDR1 LNHDA, CDR2 SQIVND (reference sequence). This CDR3 comprises 13 residues.

The sequencing sample was made of blood. The source of this sequence is a woman aged 18-29 years with Graves' hyperthyroidism. The chain couples TRBV19 to TRBJ1-4; D gene ambiguous. The DNA for the CDR3 is TGTGCCAGTGGTATAGGGTGGAGTGAAAAACTGTTTTTT. Residues: CASGIGWSEKLFF. The entire variable domain, with the rest obtained from reference TRBV19 and TRBJ1-4, is as follows: DGGITQSPKYLFRKEGQNVTLSCEQNLNHDAMYWYRQDPGQGLRLIYYSQIVNDFQKGDIAEGYSVSREKKESFPLTVTSAQKNPTAFYLCASGIGWSEKLFFGSGTQLSVL.